Listed below are T cell receptor beta chains from one sample, sequenced in a study of blood T cell repertoires in COVID-19. Sequenced by immunoSEQ multiplex PCR; TCRdb stores in-frame clones only, minus some. Among around 200,000 clones listed, about 84% were seen once. The sequencing sample was made of peripheral blood. The origin of the receptors is a human donor in a cohort sampled during active COVID-19. Each CDR3 is given with its conserved first and last residue. D genes are given only for firm matches. Only some rows state a clone size, as once, few, many or a class for expanded clones.

abundance: NA; v_gene: TRBV5-5; len: 13; j_gene: TRBJ2-3; d_gene: NA; CDR3aa: CASSFRDTDTQYF; CDR3nt: TGTGCCAGCAGCTTTCGAGACACAGATACGCAGTATTTT
abundance: once; v_gene: TRBV7-8; len: 15; j_gene: TRBJ1-5; d_gene: NA; CDR3aa: CASSPTDRFNQPQHF; CDR3nt: TGTGCCAGCAGCCCGACAGACAGGTTCAATCAGCCCCAGCATTTT
abundance: NA; v_gene: TRBV7-9; len: 13; j_gene: TRBJ1-2; d_gene: NA; CDR3aa: CASSRTGTWGHTF; CDR3nt: TGTGCCAGCAGCCGTACAGGGACGTGGGGCCACACCTTC
abundance: NA; v_gene: TRBV30; len: 18; j_gene: TRBJ1-4; d_gene: TRBD1; CDR3aa: CAWRARWLLGQRHEKLFF; CDR3nt: TGTGCCTGGAGGGCCAGGTGGTTGCTGGGACAGCGTCATGAAAAACTGTTTTTT
abundance: once; v_gene: TRBV12-5; len: 20; j_gene: TRBJ2-2; d_gene: TRBD2; CDR3aa: CASGLVLLSSGGLNTGELFF; CDR3nt: TGTGCTAGTGGTTTGGTACTACTCTCTAGCGGGGGGCTTAACACCGGGGAGCTGTTTTTT
abundance: NA; v_gene: TRBV6-1; len: 14; j_gene: TRBJ1-5; d_gene: NA; CDR3aa: CASSEAAPEGPQHF; CDR3nt: TGTGCCAGCAGTGAAGCGGCACCGGAGGGGCCCCAGCATTTT
abundance: NA; v_gene: TRBV30; len: 13; j_gene: TRBJ1-1; d_gene: NA; CDR3aa: CAWTGRQDTEAFF; CDR3nt: TGTGCCTGGACAGGCCGTCAGGACACTGAAGCTTTCTTT
abundance: NA; v_gene: TRBV5-1; len: 16; j_gene: TRBJ2-1; d_gene: TRBD2; CDR3aa: CASSLDGLAGAGEQFF; CDR3nt: TGCGCCAGCAGCTTGGACGGACTAGCGGGGGCTGGTGAGCAGTTCTTC
abundance: NA; v_gene: TRBV19; len: 18; j_gene: TRBJ1-6; d_gene: NA; CDR3aa: CASSIVGGQSLRNSPLHF; CDR3nt: TGTGCCAGTAGTATAGTTGGTGGACAGTCCCTGAGGAATTCACCCCTCCACTTT
abundance: NA; v_gene: TRBV7-8; len: 17; j_gene: TRBJ1-1; d_gene: TRBD1; CDR3aa: CASSLGYRGILDTEAFF; CDR3nt: TGTGCCAGCAGCTTGGGGTACAGGGGAATCCTTGACACTGAAGCTTTCTTT
abundance: NA; v_gene: TRBV2; len: 15; j_gene: TRBJ2-5; d_gene: NA; CDR3aa: CASSPQLDSGKTQYF; CDR3nt: TGTGCCAGCAGTCCGCAACTAGACTCGGGGAAGACCCAGTACTTC
abundance: NA; v_gene: TRBV14; len: 14; j_gene: TRBJ1-2; d_gene: TRBD1; CDR3aa: CASSLLTGGAGYTF; CDR3nt: TGTGCCAGCAGCCTACTTACAGGGGGCGCAGGCTACACCTTC
abundance: few; v_gene: TRBV5-4; len: 13; j_gene: TRBJ2-3; d_gene: NA; CDR3aa: CASSLGGPDTQYF; CDR3nt: TGTGCCAGCAGCTTGGGGGGGCCTGATACGCAGTATTTT
abundance: NA; v_gene: TRBV5-4; len: 15; j_gene: TRBJ1-1; d_gene: TRBD1; CDR3aa: CASLRRGLRVTEAFF; CDR3nt: TGTGCCAGCCTTCGGAGGGGGCTAAGGGTTACTGAAGCTTTCTTT
abundance: NA; v_gene: TRBV19; len: 14; j_gene: TRBJ1-2; d_gene: NA; CDR3aa: CASSGRTGAYGYTF; CDR3nt: TGTGCCAGTAGTGGACGAACAGGAGCCTATGGCTACACCTTC
abundance: NA; v_gene: TRBV5-1; len: 14; j_gene: TRBJ2-7; d_gene: NA; CDR3aa: CASSLDTISYEQYF; CDR3nt: TGCGCCAGCAGCTTGGACACTATTTCCTACGAGCAGTACTTC
abundance: NA; v_gene: TRBV5-8; len: 14; j_gene: TRBJ2-3; d_gene: NA; CDR3aa: CASSLYQGEDTQYF; CDR3nt: TGTGCCAGCAGCTTGTATCAGGGTGAGGATACGCAGTATTTT
abundance: NA; v_gene: TRBV5-3; len: 16; j_gene: TRBJ1-5; d_gene: NA; CDR3aa: CARRQVGTQTGQPQHF; CDR3nt: TGTGCCAGAAGACAAGTAGGCACCCAGACGGGGCAGCCCCAGCATTTT
abundance: NA; v_gene: TRBV19; len: 15; j_gene: TRBJ1-5; d_gene: NA; CDR3aa: CASSIGTYSNQPQHF; CDR3nt: TGTGCCAGTAGTATAGGCACCTATAGCAATCAGCCCCAGCATTTT
abundance: NA; v_gene: TRBV3-1/TRBV3-2; len: 15; j_gene: TRBJ1-3; d_gene: NA; CDR3aa: CASSQGGFSGNTIYF; CDR3nt: TGTGCCAGCAGCCAAGGCGGATTCTCTGGAAACACCATATATTTT
abundance: NA; v_gene: TRBV7-9; len: 19; j_gene: TRBJ1-2; d_gene: TRBD1; CDR3aa: CASSLVTPLTGANLYGYTF; CDR3nt: TGTGCCAGCAGCTTAGTGACCCCATTGACAGGGGCGAACCTATATGGCTACACCTTC
abundance: NA; v_gene: TRBV13; len: 16; j_gene: TRBJ1-1; d_gene: NA; CDR3aa: CASTERGNRVNTEAFF; CDR3nt: TGTGCCAGCACGGAAAGGGGAAACCGCGTGAACACTGAAGCTTTCTTT
abundance: NA; v_gene: TRBV5-1; len: 15; j_gene: TRBJ2-1; d_gene: NA; CDR3aa: CASSLSGPRVNEQFF; CDR3nt: TGCGCCAGCAGCTTGTCTGGTCCCAGGGTGAATGAGCAGTTCTTC
abundance: NA; v_gene: TRBV5-1; len: 16; j_gene: TRBJ1-6; d_gene: NA; CDR3aa: CASSLEVLEDNSPLHF; CDR3nt: TGCGCCAGCAGCTTGGAGGTCCTGGAGGATAATTCACCCCTCCACTTT
abundance: NA; v_gene: TRBV11-2; len: 13; j_gene: TRBJ2-7; d_gene: NA; CDR3aa: CASSLGYSYEQYF; CDR3nt: TGTGCCAGCAGCTTGGGCTACTCCTACGAGCAGTACTTC
abundance: NA; v_gene: TRBV5-6; len: 13; j_gene: TRBJ1-2; d_gene: NA; CDR3aa: CASSLGRTYGYTF; CDR3nt: TGTGCCAGCAGCTTGGGACGGACTTATGGCTACACCTTC
abundance: NA; v_gene: TRBV4-1; len: 15; j_gene: TRBJ1-4; d_gene: NA; CDR3aa: CASSPAPGVNEKLFF; CDR3nt: TGCGCCAGCAGCCCAGCACCCGGGGTAAATGAAAAACTGTTTTTT
abundance: NA; v_gene: TRBV18; len: 15; j_gene: TRBJ2-7; d_gene: TRBD1; CDR3aa: CASSPRQGEAYEQYF; CDR3nt: TGTGCCAGCTCACCGCGACAGGGGGAGGCCTACGAGCAGTACTTC
abundance: NA; v_gene: TRBV19; len: 17; j_gene: TRBJ2-1; d_gene: TRBD1; CDR3aa: CASSTRTGGMRYNEQFF; CDR3nt: TGTGCCAGTAGTACCCGGACAGGGGGGATGAGGTACAATGAGCAGTTCTTC